The T cell receptor beta chain described here comes from a study of PD-1 blockade in classical Hodgkin lymphoma. Each patient relapsed following autologous stem cell transplantation, and prior brentuximab vedotin exposure differed. TCRdb's copy holds only in-frame clones and misses some; the assay was immunoSEQ multiplex PCR. The sample carries roughly 140,000 clones, nearly 80% recorded once. The CDR3 is 12 amino acids. Germline-derived CDR1 and CDR2 are SGHDT and YYEEEE. Trimming shortened V by 1 base and J by 7 bases, and 8 bases separated the two germline ends. This TCR was sampled from a human donor with classical Hodgkin lymphoma. Material: peripheral blood mononuclear cells (PBMCs), obtained before the second cycle of nivolumab. The V and J genes are TRBV5-6 and TRBJ1-2, with D possibly matching TRBD1 (6 bases). The DNA of the CDR3 is TGTGCCAGCAGCTTGAAGGGGGGTGGCTACACCTTC. Translated, it gives CASSLKGGGYTF.